These 17 T cell receptor beta chains share one sample of origin, sequenced in a study of shared clonotypes between healthy human individuals. TCRdb's table, derived via immunoSEQ multiplex PCR, lists solely in-frame clones and lacks some. The repertoire consists of hundreds of thousands of clones, with about 74% occurring once and the leading ten covering about a tenth. Sequencing was done on a sample of memory CD4+ T cells sorted from blood. Stated subset: CD45RA-negative fraction. Receptors originate from a man aged 30-40 years in good health.

The table lists this clone with a count of one. This chain uses TRBV19 with TRBJ2-1, with 9 nucleotides matching TRBD2. Trimming at V came to 0 bases and at J to 8 bases, leaving 5 bases not matched to a gene. Looked up from germline, CDR1 is LNHDA and CDR2 is SQIVND (reference sequence). The CDR3 totals 15 residues. The DNA of the CDR3 is TGTGCCAGTAGTATAGATCTAGCGGGATCCGATGAGCAGTTCTTC. This codes for CASSIDLAGSDEQFF. The full variable domain, in which reference TRBV19 and TRBJ2-1 provide the parts outside the CDR3, is DGGITQSPKYLFRKEGQNVTLSCEQNLNHDAMYWYRQDPGQGLRLIYYSQIVNDFQKGDIAEGYSVSREKKESFPLTVTSAQKNPTAFYLCASSIDLAGSDEQFFGPGTRLTVL.

The V and J genes are TRBV28 and TRBJ1-2; D is ambiguous. The CDR3 is made up of 12 amino acids. Germline V gene sequence: CDR1 MDHEN, CDR2 SYDVKM. The V and J ends lost 1 base and 2 bases respectively, with 2 bases between them. CDR3 bases: TGTGCCAGCAGTTTATCAAACTATGGCTACACCTTC. It specifies CASSLSNYGYTF.

This sequence joins TRBV5-1 and TRBJ2-7; 12 nucleotides align to TRBD2. Germline assignment: CDR1 SGHRS and CDR2 YFSETQ. Trimming took 4 bases from V and 6 from J; bases not matched to a gene: 11. The CDR3 has 16 residues. Written as DNA, the CDR3 is TGCGCCAGCAGCCTGGGACTAGCGGGCCCCATTGGCGAGCAGTACTTC. Its protein is CASSLGLAGPIGEQYF.

The J gene is TRBJ2-2, the V gene TRBV19, with TRBD1 identical over 9 bases. J gave up 5 bases and V 3 bases, and 10 bases lay outside the gene matches. This CDR3 region has 17 residues. CDR1 is LNHDA, CDR2 SQIVND, per germline (reference sequence). The CDR3 reads CASSIGAPGQGTGELFF. The DNA for the CDR3 is TGTGCCAGTAGTATTGGGGCCCCGGGACAGGGAACCGGGGAGCTGTTTTTT.

The chain uses TRBV6-5 and TRBJ2-4; D not resolved. V gave up 1 base and J gave up 11 bases, with 6 bases separating them. CDR1 and CDR2 (germline): MNHEY, SVGAGI. The CDR3 contains 11 residues. As DNA, the CDR3 is TGTGCCAGCAGTTACTACGCGGTTCAGTACTTC. Amino acids: CASSYYAVQYF.

The CDR3 region is CASSWREVYQPQHF. The CDR3 DNA sequence: TGTGCCAGCAGCTGGAGGGAGGTTTATCAGCCCCAGCATTTT. The chain uses TRBV5-4 and TRBJ1-5; D is uncertain. The CDR3 loop spans 14 amino acids. CDR1 is SGHNT and CDR2 is YYREEE in the germline V gene (reference sequence). The V end lost 3 bases, the J end lost 5 bases, and 12 bases lay between the germline ends.

The chain combines TRBV11-2 with TRBJ2-2, with a weak D call TRBD1 (6 bases). The CDR3 totals 15 residues. The V end was cut by 4 bases, the J end by 1 base, with 10 bases between. The germline CDR1 and CDR2 sequences are SGHAT and FQNNGV. Here the CDR3 DNA reads TGTGCCAGCAGCTCGGGACAATGGAACACCGGGGAGCTGTTTTTT. Its translation: CASSSGQWNTGELFF.

V is TRBV7-9 and J is TRBJ1-1; no clear D gene. Germline CDR1 and CDR2: SEHNR and FQNEAQ (reference sequence). This CDR3 contains 11 residues. V was clipped by 7 bases and J by 11 bases, with 14 bases between them. The CDR3 region is CASIGGWSAFF. CDR3 DNA sequence: TGTGCCAGCATAGGTGGGTGGTCTGCTTTCTTT.

J is TRBJ2-5 and V is TRBV11-2; D tentatively fits TRBD1 or TRBD2 (5 bases each). There are 17 residues in the CDR3. Germline values: CDR1 SGHAT, CDR2 FQNNGV. Trimming shortened V by 1 base and J by 5 bases, and 20 bases separated the two germline ends. The CDR3 here is CASSLVGAAHPGETQYF. The DNA for the CDR3 is TGTGCCAGCAGCTTAGTCGGGGCGGCACACCCGGGGGAGACCCAGTACTTC.

J is TRBJ1-1 and V is TRBV5-1; 9 positions match TRBD1. The CDR3 consists of 16 residues. The J segment lost 1 base and the V segment lost 0 bases, leaving 4 bases of the junction unmatched. CDR1 SGHRS and CDR2 YFSETQ come from the germline V gene. The CDR3 sequence is CASSLGTGAWNTEAFF. The CDR3 coding sequence is TGCGCCAGCAGCTTGGGGACAGGGGCGTGGAACACTGAAGCTTTCTTT.

V usage is TRBV2 and J usage is TRBJ1-5, with D unresolved. CDR3 length: 11 residues. Germline assignment: CDR1 SNHLY and CDR2 FYNNEI. Trimming removed 6 bases at V and 6 bases at J, with 6 bases between. The CDR3 here is CASRGGQPQHF. Here the CDR3 DNA reads TGTGCCAGCAGGGGAGGTCAGCCCCAGCATTTT. Drawing the rest from reference TRBV2 and TRBJ1-5, the complete variable domain is EPEVTQTPSHQVTQMGQEVILRCVPISNHLYFYWYRQILGQKVEFLVSFYNNEISEKSEIFDDQFSVERPDGSNFTLKIRSTKLEDSAMYFCASRGGQPQHFGDGTRLSIL.

The J gene is TRBJ2-5, the V gene TRBV25-1; 7 nucleotides agree with TRBD1. Germline-derived CDR1 and CDR2 are MGHDK and SYGVNS. The CDR3 has 14 residues. Unmatched junction bases numbered 2, after V lost 3 bases and J lost 1 base. The CDR3 region is CASSDRDSQETQYF. The CDR3 DNA follows: TGTGCCAGCAGTGACCGGGACAGCCAAGAGACCCAGTACTTC.

The J gene is TRBJ2-7, the V gene TRBV6-5; 7 bases map to TRBD1. The V gene end was trimmed by 4 bases and the J gene end by 3 bases; junction bases not matched to a gene: 9. Per the germline V gene, CDR1 is MNHEY and CDR2 is SVGAGI. The length of the CDR3 is 15 residues. The CDR3 bases are TGTGCCAGCAGTTCAGACAGGGAACGGGTCTACGAGCAGTACTTC. Translation: CASSSDRERVYEQYF.

This clone was observed once. This chain joins TRBV6-1 and TRBJ1-1; D unresolved. Germline V gene sequence: CDR1 MNHNS, CDR2 SASEGT. CDR3 length equals 12 residues. With 8 bases removed from V and 4 bases from J, the gap between germline ends came to 11 bases. CDR3 region: CASGIKSTEAFF. In DNA form, the CDR3 reads TGTGCCAGCGGGATCAAAAGCACTGAAGCTTTCTTT.

This chain connects TRBV9 to TRBJ2-5; the D gene could be TRBD1 or TRBD2 (5 bases each). Per germline, CDR1 SGDLS and CDR2 YYNGEE. Trimming took off 4 bases at V and 5 bases at J, with 24 bases between the two ends. This CDR3 has 17 amino acids. CDR3 amino acids: CASSPRGDRLAGETQYF. The DNA of the CDR3 is TGTGCCAGCAGCCCTAGAGGGGACCGCTTGGCTGGGGAGACCCAGTACTTC.

The CDR3 sequence: CASQRGLVGTGELFF. CDR3 DNA sequence: TGTGCCAGTCAAAGGGGATTGGTTGGGACCGGGGAGCTGTTTTTT. The chain uses TRBV6-1 and TRBJ2-2, with D tentatively TRBD1 (5 bases). Looked up from germline, CDR1 is MNHNS and CDR2 is SASEGT. Trimming left V 9 bases short and J 5 bases short, with 19 bases between. The length of the CDR3 is 15 residues.

Comments on this clone: At one boundary the junction diverges from the germline segment, which might be a read error. V and J are TRBV5-4 and TRBJ2-7; 8 nucleotides agree with TRBD2. CDR1 and CDR2 from the germline V gene are SGHNT and YYREEE (reference sequence). The CDR3 is 15 residues long. CDR3 sequence: CASSLDAAGVNERYF. The CDR3 DNA follows: TGTGCCAGCAGCTTGGACGCAGCGGGAGTGAACGAGCGGTACTTC.